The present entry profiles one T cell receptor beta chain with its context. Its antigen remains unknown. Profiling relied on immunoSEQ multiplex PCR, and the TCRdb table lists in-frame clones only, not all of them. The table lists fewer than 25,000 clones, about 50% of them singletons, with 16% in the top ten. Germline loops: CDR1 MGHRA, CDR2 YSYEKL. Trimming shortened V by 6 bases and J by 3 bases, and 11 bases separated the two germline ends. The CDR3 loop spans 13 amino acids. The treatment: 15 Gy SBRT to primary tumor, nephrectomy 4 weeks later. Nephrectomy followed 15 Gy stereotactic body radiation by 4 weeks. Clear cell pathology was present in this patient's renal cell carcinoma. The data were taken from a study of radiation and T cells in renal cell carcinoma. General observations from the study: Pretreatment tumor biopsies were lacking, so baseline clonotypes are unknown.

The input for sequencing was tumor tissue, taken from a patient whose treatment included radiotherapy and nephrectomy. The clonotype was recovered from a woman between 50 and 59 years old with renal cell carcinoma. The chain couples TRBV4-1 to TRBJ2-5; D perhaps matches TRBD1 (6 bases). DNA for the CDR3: TGCGCCAGCAGACCCAGGGGAGAAGAGACCCAGTACTTC. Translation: CASRPRGEETQYF.